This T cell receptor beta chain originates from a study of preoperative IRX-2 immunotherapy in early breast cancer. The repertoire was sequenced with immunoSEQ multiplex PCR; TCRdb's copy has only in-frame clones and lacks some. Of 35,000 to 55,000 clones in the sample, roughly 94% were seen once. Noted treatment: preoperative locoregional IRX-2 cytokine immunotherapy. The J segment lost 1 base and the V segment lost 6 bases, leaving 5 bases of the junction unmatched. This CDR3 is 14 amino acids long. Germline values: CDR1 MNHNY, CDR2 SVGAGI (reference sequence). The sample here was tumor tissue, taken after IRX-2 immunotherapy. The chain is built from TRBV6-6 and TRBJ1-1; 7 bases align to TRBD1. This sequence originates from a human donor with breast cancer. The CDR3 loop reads CASSYRGWNTEAFF. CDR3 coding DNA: TGTGCCAGCAGCTACAGGGGTTGGAACACTGAAGCTTTCTTT.